This is a list of T cell receptor beta chains from one sample in a study of shared clonotypes between healthy human individuals. TCRdb's table, derived via immunoSEQ multiplex PCR, lists solely in-frame clones and lacks some. Among roughly 2 million clones listed, more than 90% were seen once. Sequencing was performed on naive CD4+ T cells sorted from blood. The source is a man between 18 and 29 years old in good health. Both conserved end residues are part of each CDR3. A D gene is named only where the DNA matches it firmly.

TRBJ2-7	TRBV2	.	CASSAQPSYYEQYF	TGTGCCAGCAGTGCACAACCTAGCTACTACGAGCAGTACTTC
TRBJ1-3	TRBV5-5	TRBD1	CASSFYRGANTIYF	TGTGCCAGCAGCTTCTACAGGGGAGCGAACACCATATATTTT
TRBJ1-6	TRBV7-9	.	CASSLEPYNSPLHF	TGTGCCAGCAGCTTAGAACCTTATAATTCACCCCTCCACTTT
TRBJ1-6	TRBV4-2	TRBD1	CASRQGVDSPLHF	TGTGCCAGCCGACAGGGGGTAGATTCACCCCTCCACTTT
TRBJ2-3	TRBV7-2	TRBD2	CASSLVTLAGGFGTDTQYF	TGTGCCAGCAGCTTAGTCACCCTAGCGGGGGGCTTCGGTACAGATACGCAGTATTTT
TRBJ2-7	TRBV6-5	.	CASSSAMEQYF	TGTGCCAGCAGTTCAGCTATGGAGCAGTACTTC
TRBJ2-3	TRBV6-1	.	CASSEASDTLRYF	TGTGCCAGCAGTGAAGCCTCGGACACTCTCAGGTATTTT
TRBJ2-7	TRBV7-8	.	CASSLDEQYF	TGTGCCAGCAGCTTGGACGAGCAGTACTTC
TRBJ2-3	TRBV30	.	CAWSSQSTDTQYF	TGTGCCTGGAGTTCTCAGAGCACAGATACGCAGTATTTT
TRBJ2-1	TRBV30	TRBD2	CAWSVLSAGPNNEQFF	TGTGCCTGGAGTGTACTATCAGCGGGGCCAAACAATGAGCAGTTCTTC
TRBJ1-4	TRBV11-2	TRBD1	CASSTFIGTVNEKLFF	TGTGCCAGCAGCACCTTTATCGGGACAGTAAATGAAAAACTGTTTTTT
TRBJ1-2	TRBV5-1	.	CASSLAEGQPWGYTF	TGCGCCAGCAGCTTGGCCGAGGGGCAGCCTTGGGGCTACACCTTC
TRBJ2-7	TRBV6-1	.	CASHNTGTPTYEQYF	TGTGCCAGTCACAATACCGGGACTCCGACCTACGAGCAGTACTTC
TRBJ2-5	TRBV7-6	.	CASSLLTGPQKETQYF	TGTGCCAGCAGCTTATTGACGGGACCTCAGAAAGAGACCCAGTACTTC